This TCR beta chain is drawn from a study of yellow fever vaccine responses in identical twins. Study observations and caveats: Reportedly, twins showed a vaccine T cell response that looked partly convergent and partly personalized.

A remark on this clonotype: Its antigen remains unknown.

Trimming at V came to 7 bases and at J to 7 bases, leaving 9 bases not matched to a gene. The CDR3 consists of 13 residues. Germline V gene data show CDR1 as LGHDT and CDR2 as YNNKEL (reference sequence). Each CDR3 protein gets one entry after TCRdb re-called the RT-PCR reads with MiXCR. The sample lists approximately 5,000 distinct CDR3 sequences; about two thirds were seen once. The specimen was T cells from blood (PBMCs), unsorted or a sorted subset (not recorded which), collected before or after yellow fever vaccination (not recorded which). This TCR came from a woman aged 18-29 years who received the yellow fever vaccine. V is TRBV3-1 and J is TRBJ2-7; 8 bases match TRBD2. The CDR3 spells CASTPRGGFEQYF. The CDR3 DNA is TGTGCCAGCACTCCCCGGGGGGGCTTTGAGCAGTACTTC.